This TCR beta chain was recorded in a study of T cell changes during pregnancy in multiple sclerosis (dated by TCRdb to the late 2010s). Study-wide context: The study examined how the T cell repertoire changed over the course of pregnancy in women with multiple sclerosis.

A remark on this clone: There is no known antigen for this receptor. Nothing much larger sits one base from this clone, and base qualities are not available.

Library creation used the immunoSEQ multiplex PCR assay. Drawn from immuneACCESS, this table holds only the in-frame rearrangements with V and J called that TCRdb kept. Clones are partly lost; checked studies trace under half to an unresolved V gene and leave the rest unexplained. The sample table shows under 25,000 clones, and roughly nine tenths are seen once. Less than 15% of the sample rests with the top ten. The sequenced sample was CD8+ T cells from peripheral blood mononuclear cells, obtained in the first trimester of pregnancy. This clonotype was sampled from a female donor in good health, enrolled as a control in a pregnancy study.

The CDR3 reads as follows: CASAPGDRLYNEQFF. The sequence in DNA is TGTGCCAGCGCTCCCGGGGACAGGTTATACAATGAGCAGTTCTTC. In this chain, TRBV28 is recombined with TRBJ2-1, with 8 central nucleotides matching TRBD1. Based on the germline V gene, the CDR1 and CDR2 sequences are MDHEN and SYDVKM. The CDR3 sequence holds 15 residues, the cysteine and phenylalanine included. Of the read, only the CDR3 DNA is kept; its 45 bases are in frame from base 1. V is trimmed back by 8 bases and J by 4 bases, and the junction contains 10 bases that no gene match accounts for.